Included here is one T cell receptor (beta chain) sequence, with context. This clone's antigen is unknown. Base-call qualities are not available, and no considerably larger clone is one nucleotide away. The sample belongs to a study of identical twins (dated by TCRdb to the mid-2010s). In terms of the full investigation: To test whether fetal clonotypes persist, the study used deep sequencing on TCR alpha and beta repertoires from monozygotic twins, unrelated adults of various ages, and cord blood. Replicate twin experiments were performed at different times using different library preparation protocols to rule out contamination.

Here V drops 7 bases and J drops 4 bases, and the junction holds 11 bases not matched to any gene. The germline V gene (reference sequence) gives CDR1 as LNHDA and CDR2 as SQIVND. The CDR3 covers 15 residues, taking in both the cysteine and the phenylalanine. Here the CDR3 DNA is all that survives: 45 bases in frame from base 1. On the study overall, not on this receptor specifically: In monozygotic twins, out-of-frame TCR alpha sharing was systematically underestimated by recombination models, although the models agreed with sharing between unrelated individuals. Invariant T cells such as MAIT and iNKT could partly confound zero-insertion analyses, though diverse VJ usage argued against this for most clonotypes. Because the same donors could not be followed over many years, conclusions were based on cross-sectional statistical analysis. Fewer insertions were carried by abundant cord blood beta clonotypes, a similar but weaker trend appeared in young adult naive repertoires, and no such trend appeared in memory repertoires. The excess sharing between twins in beta out-of-frame sequences was weaker because fewer shared sequences reduced the signal-to-noise ratio. Compared with coincidental sharing between unrelated individuals, an excess of low generation-probability sequences was observed among out-of-frame TCR alpha sequences shared between twins.

The library came from 5' RACE. Sequencing used an Illumina HiSeq 2000. A universal primer binding site was introduced by template switching, and a unique molecular identifier was present in the final cDNA, enabling accurate counting of TCR cDNA molecules. First-strand cDNA for TCR alpha and beta chains was synthesized from specific primers in the conserved constant-segment region. To control for contamination, every cDNA library was double barcoded, receiving both a SMART-Mk sample barcode and Illumina barcodes. TruSeq adapter sequences and Illumina sample barcodes were added in two successive PCR steps. The Illumina HiSeq platform was used with custom primers to sequence TCR alpha and beta cDNA libraries. The original methods were these. MiGEC processed the raw reads to extract unique molecular identifiers, while MiXCR was used to determine the CDR3 positions. Recombination models were inferred per individual with the repgenHMM and IGoR tools using an EM algorithm. Shared clonotypes were analyzed with the tcR package in R, and sharing was normalized by the product of cloneset sizes. To study raw recombination without the effects of thymic and clonal selection, out-of-frame nonproductive sequences were analyzed. TCRdb applied fastp at Q25 and MiXCR to the public reads, then kept only in-frame beta chains. Every distinct CDR3 protein forms one entry, paired with its most common genes and DNA. TCRdb, not the authors, supplied the V and J calls. Within this sample are 350,000 to 600,000 distinct CDR3 sequences, with more than 13% of them counted one time only. The ten largest clones capture approximately 0.52% of the sample.

All donors were healthy Caucasians. Three pairs of female monozygotic twins, all aged about 18 to 30 years, made up the twin cohort. Positive isolation kits from Invitrogen were used to isolate the CD4+ and CD8+ T cell populations. The data also belong to a second study, concerning yellow fever vaccine responses in identical twins. The second paper states: The authors reported that the T cell response to vaccination in identical twins appeared partly convergent and partly personalized. Focusing on identical twins, the study followed the T cell clones that responded to the vaccine, and did so with precision.

Sequencing used CD4+ T cells sorted from blood. Recombination joined TRBV19 with TRBJ1-1, with 8 bases aligning to TRBD1. The receptor comes from a woman aged 18-35 years in good health. The CDR3 region: CASTTLDRDRTEAFF. The bases read TGTGCCAGTACCACTTTGGACAGGGATCGCACTGAAGCTTTCTTT.